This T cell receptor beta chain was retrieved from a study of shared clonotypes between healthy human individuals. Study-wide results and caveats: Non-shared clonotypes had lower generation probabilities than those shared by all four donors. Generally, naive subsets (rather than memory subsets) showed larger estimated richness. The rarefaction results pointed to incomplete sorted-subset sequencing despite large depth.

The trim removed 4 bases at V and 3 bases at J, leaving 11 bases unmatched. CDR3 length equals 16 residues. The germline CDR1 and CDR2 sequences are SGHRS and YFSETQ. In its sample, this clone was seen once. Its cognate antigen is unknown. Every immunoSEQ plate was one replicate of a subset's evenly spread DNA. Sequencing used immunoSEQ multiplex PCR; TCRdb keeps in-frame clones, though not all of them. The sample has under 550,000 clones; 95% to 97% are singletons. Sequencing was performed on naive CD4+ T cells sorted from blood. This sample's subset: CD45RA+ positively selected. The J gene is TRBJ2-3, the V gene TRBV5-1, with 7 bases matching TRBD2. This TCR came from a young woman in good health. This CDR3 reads CASSLEGGRVTDTQYF. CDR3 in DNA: TGCGCCAGCAGCCTGGAAGGTGGGAGGGTGACAGATACGCAGTATTTT.